The T cell receptor (beta chain) described here comes from a study of vaccination effects on CD4 cells after COVID-19. Sequencing followed a ViraFEST assay step that expanded antigen-specific CD4+ T cells with viral peptide pools. Culture lasted about ten days before CD4+ T cell isolation. Vaccine recipients, nucleocapsid antibody negative, had no prior SARS-CoV-2 infection. A remark on this clone: As yet, its antigen is unknown.

Germline V gene sequence: CDR1 KGHSH, CDR2 LQKENI. The CDR3 loop spans 14 amino acids. Trimming took 1 base from V and 6 from J; bases not matched to a gene: 2. TCRdb's copy holds only in-frame clones and misses some; the assay was immunoSEQ multiplex PCR. Of about 41,000 clones listed, under 70% are singletons. This rearrangement joins TRBV18 to TRBJ2-7; 11 positions agree with TRBD1. The specimen was CD4+ T cells from PBMCs cultured with HCoV-OC43 spike peptides, collected before COVID-19 vaccination. Specified subset: HCoV-OC43 spike overlapping peptide pool stimulation. This receptor was identified in a human donor who received a COVID-19 vaccine. The CDR3 reads CASSPRTGGGEQYF. CDR3 nucleotide sequence: TGTGCCAGCTCACCACGGACAGGGGGCGGCGAGCAGTACTTC.